This entry describes one T cell receptor (beta chain). This clone was counted once. Its specific antigen is unknown. Base qualities are not provided; no much larger clone lies one nucleotide away. This entry belongs to a study of shared clonotypes between healthy human individuals (dated by TCRdb to between 2020 and 2021). Study-wide context: A couple of women and a few men aged 18 to 49 years were included in the cohort. For each donor, CD4 naive and CD4 memory were each run on three plates, CD8 naive on two plates, and CD8 memory on one plate. Blood TCR repertoires of about five healthy adults were deeply sequenced to estimate repertoire size and the extent of clonotype sharing between individuals. Libraries were prepared and TCR repertoires were sequenced by different laboratories using diverse techniques, in order to increase sequencing depth and limit assay-specific biases. Per donor, leukapheresis produced somewhere between about 0.9 and 9.5 billion PBMCs. On the study overall, not on this receptor specifically: Pairwise subsampling led to the expectation that sequencing depth would affect the degree of clonotype sharing among donors. The small number of donors limited the genetic and exposure-history diversity represented. Larger estimated clonotype richness was generally found for naive subsets than for memory subsets. Sampling was restricted to blood, and TCR repertoires in tissues likely differ from the TCR repertoires found in blood. Even with the large sequencing depth, rarefaction of the sorted-subset datasets indicated that sequencing was incomplete. Higher generation probabilities were observed for clonotypes shared by all four sorted-subset donors than for non-shared clonotypes. About 4.5% of naive CD4, 3.5% of naive CD8, roughly 2.5% of memory CD4, and 0.4% of memory CD8 clonotypes were shared across several donors.

For the CD8 naive samples, CD45RO-negative cells were positively selected for CCR7, yielding a CD45RA+CCR7+ population from which TemRA cells were excluded. The donors were healthy, HIV-negative adults with no recently reported acute infections or vaccinations. Every donor was a Caucasian adult living in Nashville, Tennessee, USA. Blood was obtained by leukapheresis, after which PBMCs were separated by Ficoll-Histopaque density gradient centrifugation and cryopreserved in liquid nitrogen vapor phase. Analytical flow cytometry was used to check the purity and quantity of every magnetically sorted T cell population. Genomic DNA was isolated from every sorted fraction and measured by UV absorbance on a Nanodrop 2000c. From the germline V gene, CDR1 is MGHRA and CDR2 is YSYEKL. CDR3 length: 15 amino acids, cysteine to phenylalanine. The DNA shown is the 45-base CDR3, in frame from base 1. V and J are truncated by 4 bases and 8 bases respectively, leaving an intervening sequence of 18 bases.

Using the deep immunoSEQ assay, TCR CDR3 regions were amplified from genomic DNA by multiplex PCR. Extracted genomic DNA from each cell subset was distributed evenly across all wells of several immunoSEQ 96-well plates, and each plate was treated as a replicate. For sorted subsets, each replicate PCR was loaded with 150 to 250 ng genomic DNA, equivalent to some 31,000 T cell genomes. The purified libraries were quantified using a Qubit 3.0 fluorometer, sized with a Bioanalyzer 2100, and then quantified again using the KAPA Library Quantification kit. A separate single-read 150-cycle Illumina NextSeq 550 flow cell was used to sequence each immunoSEQ 96-well plate. The authors' analysis ran thus. Because the immunoSEQ output held only junctional sequences and lacked quality scores, the filtering could not match the filtering applied to full-length reads. To assign V/J genes and CDR3, sequences were annotated using PyIR, a Python wrapper for IgBLAST v1.9, with IMGT germline references. Reads with weak V/J assignments (E-value above 1e-6), missing CDR3, stop codons, out-of-frame junctions, or ambiguous translated residues were removed. V3J clonotypes were defined as sequences sharing the same inferred V gene, J gene, and CDR3 amino acid sequence. The percentage overlap between two repertoires was calculated by dividing the number of shared unique clonotypes by the size of the smaller repertoire. Three approaches were used to assess repertoire richness: RTK rarefaction, the Chao1 estimator, and Recon v2.1 estimates of unobserved clonotypes. Generation probabilities for all TCRbeta clonotypes obtained by the gDNA method from several donors were computed using OLGA. The clones in this table, taken by TCRdb from immuneACCESS, are in-frame only. Not every clone is retained; where verified, under half of the shortfall comes from an unresolved V gene, and the cause of the rest is unknown. V, J and clone size are those of that table, while D and trimming were read from the DNA. The sample profile shows approximately 2,000,000 clones; about 94% of them were found once. The ten largest clones add up to 1.5% to 2% of the sample.

The sequence was obtained from a man aged 18-30 years in good health. Some clones in this sample may be carry-over from other donors' samples. The chain links TRBV4-1 with TRBJ2-1; the D gene cannot be resolved reliably. The sample comprised naive CD8+ T cells from PBMCs. The cell subset or site label, read with the paper, signifies: CD45RA+CCR7+. CDR3 sequence: CASSPTSYGFDEQFF. DNA sequence: TGCGCCAGCAGCCCCACAAGTTATGGTTTCGATGAGCAGTTCTTC.